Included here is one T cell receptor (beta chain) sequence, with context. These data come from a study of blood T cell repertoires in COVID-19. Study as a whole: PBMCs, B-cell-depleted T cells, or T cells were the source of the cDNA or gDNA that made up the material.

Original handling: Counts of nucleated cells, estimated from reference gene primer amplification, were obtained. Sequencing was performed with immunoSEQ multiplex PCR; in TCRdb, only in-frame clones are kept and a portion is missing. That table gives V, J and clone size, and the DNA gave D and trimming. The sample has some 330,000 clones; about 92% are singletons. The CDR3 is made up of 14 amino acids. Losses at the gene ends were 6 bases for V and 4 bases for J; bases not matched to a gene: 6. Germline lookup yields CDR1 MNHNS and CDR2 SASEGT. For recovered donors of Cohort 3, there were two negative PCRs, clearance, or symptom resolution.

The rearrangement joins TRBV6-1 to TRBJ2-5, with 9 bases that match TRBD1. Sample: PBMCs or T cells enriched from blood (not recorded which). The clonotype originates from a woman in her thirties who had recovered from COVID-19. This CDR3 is CASSDTGGLETQYF. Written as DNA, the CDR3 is TGTGCCAGCAGCGATACAGGGGGCCTAGAGACCCAGTACTTC.